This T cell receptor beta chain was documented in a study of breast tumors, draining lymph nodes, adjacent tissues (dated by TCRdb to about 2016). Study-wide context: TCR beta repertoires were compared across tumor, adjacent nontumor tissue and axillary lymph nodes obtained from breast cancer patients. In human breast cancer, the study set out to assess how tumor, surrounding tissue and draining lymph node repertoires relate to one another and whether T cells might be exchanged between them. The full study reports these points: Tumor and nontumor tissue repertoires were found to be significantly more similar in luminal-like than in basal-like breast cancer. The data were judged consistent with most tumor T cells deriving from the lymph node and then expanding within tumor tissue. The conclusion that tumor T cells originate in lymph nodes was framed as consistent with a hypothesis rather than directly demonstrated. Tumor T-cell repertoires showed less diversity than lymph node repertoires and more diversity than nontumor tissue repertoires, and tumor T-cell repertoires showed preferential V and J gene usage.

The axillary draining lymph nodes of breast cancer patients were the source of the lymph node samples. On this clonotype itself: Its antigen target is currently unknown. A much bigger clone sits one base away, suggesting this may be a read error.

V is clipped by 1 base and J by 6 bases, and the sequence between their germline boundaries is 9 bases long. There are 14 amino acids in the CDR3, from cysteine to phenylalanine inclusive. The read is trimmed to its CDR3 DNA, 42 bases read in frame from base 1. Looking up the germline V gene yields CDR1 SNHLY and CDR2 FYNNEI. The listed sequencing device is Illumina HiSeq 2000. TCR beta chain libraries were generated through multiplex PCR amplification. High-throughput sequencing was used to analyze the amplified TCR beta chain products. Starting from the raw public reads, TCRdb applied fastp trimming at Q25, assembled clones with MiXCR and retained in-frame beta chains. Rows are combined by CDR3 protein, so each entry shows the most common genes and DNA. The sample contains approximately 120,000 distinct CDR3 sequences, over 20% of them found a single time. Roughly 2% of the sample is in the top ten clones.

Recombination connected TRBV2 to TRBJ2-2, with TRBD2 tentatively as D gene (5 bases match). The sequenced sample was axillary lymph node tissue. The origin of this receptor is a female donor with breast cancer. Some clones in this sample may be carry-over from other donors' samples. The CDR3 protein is CASSEESSPGELFF. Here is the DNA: TGTGCCAGCAGTGAAGAGTCTAGCCCCGGGGAGCTGTTTTTT.